This T cell receptor beta chain is from a study of identical twins. It was template switching that added a universal primer site, and there were unique molecular identifiers on the cDNA. Each CDR3 protein gets one entry after TCRdb re-called the 5' RACE reads with MiXCR. Here the sample spans 1.5 million to 2 million distinct CDR3 sequences, about 30% being singletons. The sample holds a few counts of this clonotype. Its antigen is unidentified. Study outcomes and limitations: Researchers reported excess low generation probability among twin-shared out-of-frame alpha sequences. Monozygotic twin pairs showed more out-of-frame TCR alpha sharing than models estimated. High-abundance cord blood beta clonotypes had fewer insertions; memory repertoires showed none.

Trimming took 0 bases from V and 4 from J, leaving 9 bases between them. This CDR3 has 14 residues. Per the germline V gene, CDR1 is SEHNR and CDR2 is FQNEAQ (reference sequence). The source of this sequence is a newborn girl in good health. Sequences were obtained from cord blood. V is TRBV7-9 and J is TRBJ1-2; a weak D match, TRBD1 (6 bases). The CDR3 DNA reads TGTGCCAGCAGCTTAGCAGGGGACACCTATGGCTACACCTTC. Translation gives CASSLAGDTYGYTF.